The 24 T cell receptor beta chains reported below all come from one sample, sequenced in a study of graft-versus-host responses after intestinal transplantation. The method was immunoSEQ multiplex PCR; TCRdb's version includes in-frame clones alone and lacks a portion of them. Among 60,000 or so clones, around 91% were seen once, and the ten largest hold 2.5% to 3%. Sequences were derived from PBMCs, sampled around 120 days after intestinal transplantation. The receptor set was obtained from a human patient who received an intestinal transplant, so some T cells may come from the graft donor.

This chain joins TRBV5-8 and TRBJ1-4; 9 bases are shared with TRBD1. The CDR3 consists of 15 residues. Germline values: CDR1 SGHTS, CDR2 YDEGEE. J gave up 6 bases and V 4 bases, and 7 bases lay outside the gene matches. For the CDR3, the DNA is TGTGCCAGCAGCCCCGGACAGGGGCGGTATGAAAAACTGTTTTTT. It is translated as CASSPGQGRYEKLFF.

The chain combines TRBV7-3 with TRBJ1-1, with 9 bases matching TRBD1. CDR1 is SGHTA, CDR2 FQGTGA, per germline. This CDR3 is built from 15 residues. Trimming cost V 5 bases and J 7 bases; bases outside gene matches: 11. In DNA form, the CDR3 reads TGTGCCAGCAGCCCAAGGACAGGGGCCCCTTTTGAAGCTTTCTTT. Residues: CASSPRTGAPFEAFF.

The chain links TRBV2 to TRBJ2-5, with 10 bases lining up with TRBD1. Germline values: CDR1 SNHLY, CDR2 FYNNEI. The CDR3 extends over 15 amino acids. V shed 7 bases and J 4 bases; nucleotides not matched to a gene: 9. CDR3: CASKFGTGELETQYF. For the CDR3, the DNA is TGTGCCAGCAAGTTCGGGACAGGGGAGTTAGAGACCCAGTACTTC.

This rearrangement joins TRBV19 to TRBJ2-7, with TRBD1 as a possible D gene (5 bases). The CDR3 consists of 14 residues. Trimming removed 3 bases from V and 7 bases from J, with 16 bases in between. Germline V gene sequence: CDR1 LNHDA, CDR2 SQIVND (reference sequence). This chain's CDR3 is CASSIGLGVREQYF. For the CDR3, the DNA is TGTGCCAGTAGTATCGGCCTAGGGGTGAGAGAGCAGTACTTC.

The J gene is TRBJ2-7, the V gene TRBV2; 7 bases map to TRBD1. There are 15 residues in the CDR3. V lost 5 bases and J lost 3; bases outside the gene matches: 10. Looked up from germline, CDR1 is SNHLY and CDR2 is FYNNEI. The CDR3, as DNA: TGTGCCAGCAGTCCAATCCCGCCAGGGGGCTACGAGCAGTACTTC. Translation gives CASSPIPPGGYEQYF.

V usage is TRBV7-7 and J usage is TRBJ2-7; D perhaps matches TRBD1 (6 bases). CDR1 is SSHAT, CDR2 FNYEAQ, per germline (reference sequence). Trimming removed 3 bases from V and 2 bases from J, with 14 bases in between. The CDR3 covers 15 residues. The CDR3 region is CASSFGSGVAYEQYF. CDR3 nucleotides: TGTGCCAGCAGCTTCGGTTCAGGGGTGGCCTACGAGCAGTACTTC.

The chain employs TRBV2 and TRBJ2-1; D may be TRBD1 (6 bases). Looked up from germline, CDR1 is SNHLY and CDR2 is FYNNEI. CDR3 length equals 14 residues. The V gene lost 4 bases and the J gene lost 4 bases, with 11 bases spanning the gap. CDR3 loop: CASSGPGQYNEQFF. In DNA, the CDR3 is TGTGCCAGCAGTGGCCCAGGACAGTACAATGAGCAGTTCTTC.

DNA of the CDR3: TGTGCCAGCAGCGTGACTAGCGGGAGCACAGATACGCAGTATTTT. Translating it yields CASSVTSGSTDTQYF. The rearrangement uses TRBV11-2 and TRBJ2-3; 10 nucleotides match TRBD2. Germline V gene data show CDR1 as SGHAT and CDR2 as FQNNGV. The CDR3 sequence is 15 residues long. Unmatched junction bases numbered 2, after V lost 5 bases and J lost 0 bases.

This clone was observed a single time. The J gene is TRBJ2-7, the V gene TRBV2; 7 nucleotides align to TRBD1. The CDR3 loop spans 17 amino acids. CDR1 is SNHLY and CDR2 is FYNNEI in the germline V gene. The junction had 13 bases not matched to a gene; V was cut back by 3 bases and J by 2 bases. The DNA of the CDR3 is TGTGCCAGCAGTGAGTCTTACCCGGGACAGCCGACCTACGAGCAGTACTTC. Translating gives CASSESYPGQPTYEQYF.

The V gene is TRBV6-5, the J gene TRBJ2-7; no definite D call. Germline V gives CDR1 MNHEY, CDR2 SVGAGI. V was pared by 4 bases and J by 2 bases, with 9 bases between. The CDR3 is 13 amino acids. The CDR3 nucleotides read TGTGCCAGCAGTTTGGCCAGCGCCTACGAGCAGTACTTC. Amino acids: CASSLASAYEQYF.

In this sample, this clone turned up once. J is TRBJ2-2 and V is TRBV28, with a tentative D call TRBD2 (5 bases). CDR1 and CDR2 (germline): MDHEN, SYDVKM. The V gene lost 7 bases and the J gene lost 9 bases, with 15 bases spanning the gap. This CDR3 region has 13 residues. CDR3 coding DNA: TGTGCCAGCACCCCGGGGTCTTGGCGGGAGCTGTTTTTT. The encoded protein is CASTPGSWRELFF.

The V call is TRBV7-9, the J call TRBJ2-5, with D perhaps matching TRBD1 or TRBD2 (5 bases each). This CDR3 is 16 amino acids long. V lost 5 bases to trimming and J lost 3 bases, with 19 bases between them. Per the germline V gene, CDR1 is SEHNR and CDR2 is FQNEAQ (reference sequence). The CDR3 spells CASSPLRAGREETQYF. The CDR3 DNA reads as TGTGCCAGCAGCCCCCTACGGGCAGGGAGAGAAGAGACCCAGTACTTC.

The gene calls are TRBV6-5 and TRBJ1-5, with D uncertain. Germline assignment: CDR1 MNHEY and CDR2 SVGAGI. V lost 0 bases, J lost 2 bases, and 8 bases lay in between. The CDR3 contains 15 residues. DNA for the CDR3: TGTGCCAGCAGTTACTCATGGGGTGGCAATCAGCCCCAGCATTTT. This gives the protein CASSYSWGGNQPQHF.

This clone is a singleton in its sample. The CDR3 DNA is TGTGCCAGCAGTGCTACAGGGGTGAACACTGAAGCTTTCTTT. Its translation is CASSATGVNTEAFF. The V and J genes are TRBV6-1 and TRBJ1-1, with TRBD1 identical over 7 bases. The CDR3 runs 14 residues. Germline CDR1 is MNHNS and CDR2 is SASEGT. The junction had 2 bases not matched to a gene; V was cut back by 4 bases and J by 0 bases.

V gene TRBV27 combines with J gene TRBJ2-3; TRBD2 agrees at 10 bases. CDR1 and CDR2 from the germline V gene are MNHEY and SMNVEV (reference sequence). The ends lost 3 bases at V and 1 base at J; junction bases unmatched: 16. The CDR3 consists of 20 residues. CDR3 amino acids: CASSFPAGGGYPIGTDTQYF. CDR3 nucleotides: TGTGCCAGCAGTTTTCCAGCGGGAGGGGGCTACCCGATAGGCACAGATACGCAGTATTTT.

The CDR3 loop reads CASDPGQGTTRQYF. CDR3 in DNA: TGCGCCAGCGACCCGGGACAGGGGACTACGAGGCAGTACTTC. J is TRBJ2-5 and V is TRBV5-1; 10 bases are a match to TRBD1. Unmatched junction bases numbered 14, after V lost 7 bases and J lost 11 bases. This CDR3 comprises 14 residues. Germline V gene lookup returns CDR1 SGHRS and CDR2 YFSETQ.

The chain links TRBV15 to TRBJ1-1; 7 positions agree with TRBD1. Germline loops: CDR1 LNHNV, CDR2 YYDKDF (reference sequence). The junction had 11 bases not matched to a gene; V was cut back by 3 bases and J by 4 bases. The CDR3 sequence is 16 residues long. The CDR3 region has the DNA TGTGCCACCAGCAGGGGGGGCCTGACAGGGCGCACTGAAGCTTTCTTT. It specifies CATSRGGLTGRTEAFF. Complete variable domain (other parts from reference TRBV15 and TRBJ1-1): DAMVIQNPRYQVTQFGKPVTLSCSQTLNHNVMYWYQQKSSQAPKLLFHYYDKDFNNEADTPDNFQSRRPNTSFCFLDIRSPGLGDTAMYLCATSRGGLTGRTEAFFGQGTRLTVV.

This sequence joins TRBV4-2 and TRBJ2-7, with D possibly matching TRBD2 (6 bases). CDR1 and CDR2 (germline): LGHNA, YNFKEQ. The CDR3 length is 14 residues. Trimming left V 3 bases short and J 0 bases short, with 9 bases between. As DNA, the CDR3 is TGTGCCAGCAGCCAGGGACTGTCCTCCTACGAGCAGTACTTC. Amino acid sequence: CASSQGLSSYEQYF.

The chain combines TRBV6-6 with TRBJ2-7; TRBD1 agrees at 9 bases. V was clipped by 2 bases and J by 3 bases; unmatched bases: 5. Germline V gene sequence: CDR1 MNHNY, CDR2 SVGAGI (reference sequence). The CDR3 extends over 15 amino acids. CDR3 amino acids: CASSYPDRGNYEQYF. CDR3 nucleotide sequence: TGTGCCAGCAGTTACCCCGACAGGGGGAACTACGAGCAGTACTTC.

The genes are TRBV30 and TRBJ2-2; D is uncertain. V lost 2 bases and J lost 5, with 15 bases in between. Per the germline V gene, CDR1 is GTSNPN and CDR2 is SVGIG (reference sequence). The CDR3 consists of 15 residues. CDR3 sequence (DNA): TGTGCCTGGAGTCCGTGGCCGGGTTTGACCGGGGAGCTGTTTTTT. Its translation is CAWSPWPGLTGELFF.

V gene TRBV5-5 combines with J gene TRBJ2-5; tentatively, D is TRBD1 (6 bases). Germline loops: CDR1 SGHKS, CDR2 YYEKEE (reference sequence). This CDR3 has 14 residues. With 1 base removed from V and 4 bases from J, the gap between germline ends came to 11 bases. The CDR3 is CASSLLRGGETQYF. CDR3 DNA: TGTGCCAGCAGCTTGCTCAGGGGCGGAGAGACCCAGTACTTC.

This clone was recorded once. This sequence joins TRBV9 and TRBJ2-1; unclear D gene. This CDR3 has 15 residues. The ends were cut back, 0 bases at V and 8 bases at J, with 15 bases in the middle. Germline loops: CDR1 SGDLS, CDR2 YYNGEE. The chain's CDR3 is CASSVDPRTADEQFF. DNA for the CDR3: TGTGCCAGCAGCGTAGACCCCAGGACCGCCGATGAGCAGTTCTTC.

This clone was seen just once. The chain recombines TRBV5-1 with TRBJ2-3, with D possibly matching TRBD2 (6 bases). Germline V gene data show CDR1 as SGHRS and CDR2 as YFSETQ. The CDR3 spans 13 residues. Between the trimmed V and J ends, which lost 0 bases and 6 bases, there was a span of 8 bases. The CDR3 protein is CASSLAGVDTQYF. As DNA, the CDR3 is TGCGCCAGCAGCTTGGCGGGGGTGGATACGCAGTATTTT.

This chain connects TRBV10-3 to TRBJ2-3; TRBD2 agrees at 11 bases. The CDR3 loop spans 17 amino acids. Germline V gene sequence: CDR1 ENHRY, CDR2 SYGVKD. After removal of 5 bases from V and 3 bases from J, the junction contained 10 bases not matched to a gene. The DNA for the CDR3 is TGTGCCATCAGTAAGGGAGCTAGCGGGAGGTTGACAGATACGCAGTATTTT. This gives the protein CAISKGASGRLTDTQYF.